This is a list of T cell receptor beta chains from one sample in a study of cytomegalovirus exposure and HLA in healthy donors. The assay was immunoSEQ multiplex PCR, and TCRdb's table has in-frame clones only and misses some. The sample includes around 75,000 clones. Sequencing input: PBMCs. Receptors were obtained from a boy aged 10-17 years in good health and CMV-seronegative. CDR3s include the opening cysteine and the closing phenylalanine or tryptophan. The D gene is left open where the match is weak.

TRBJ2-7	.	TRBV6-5	TGTGCCAGCAGTTACCAGCGAATCCCCTACTACGAGCAGTACTTC	CASSYQRIPYYEQYF
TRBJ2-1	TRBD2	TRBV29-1	TGCAGCGTTGAGCTGACTAGCGGAAGAAATGAGCAGTTCTTC	CSVELTSGRNEQFF
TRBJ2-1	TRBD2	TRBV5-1	TGCGCCAGCAGGGGCGGGGGGGACAATGAGCAGTTCTTC	CASRGGGDNEQFF
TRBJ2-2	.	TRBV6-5	TGTGCCAGCAGCAGGGGCCCGAACACCGGGGAGCTGTTTTTT	CASSRGPNTGELFF
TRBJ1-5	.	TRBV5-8	TGTGCCAGCAGCCAGGTGGGTCAGCCCCAGCATTTT	CASSQVGQPQHF
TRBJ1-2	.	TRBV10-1	TGCGCCAGCAGCCCTTTCAAAACCCGGTATGGCTACACCTTC	CASSPFKTRYGYTF
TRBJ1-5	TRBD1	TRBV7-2	TGTGCCAGCAGCTTAGAAGGCGGGGACAGGCCCCAGCATTTT	CASSLEGGDRPQHF
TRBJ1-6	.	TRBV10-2	TGCGCCAGCACCGAGACACGGTGGAATAATTCACCCCTCCACTTT	CASTETRWNNSPLHF
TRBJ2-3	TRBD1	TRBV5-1	TGCGCCAGCAGTACGTGGGACAGGAGCACAGATACGCAGTATTTT	CASSTWDRSTDTQYF
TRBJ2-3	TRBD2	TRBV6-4	TGTGCCAGCAGTCCAGGGACTAGCCGGGATACGCAGTATTTT	CASSPGTSRDTQYF
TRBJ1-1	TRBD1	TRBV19	TGTGCCAGTATTGACGAGTTGAAGGGGGCGGAAGCTTTCTTT	CASIDELKGAEAFF
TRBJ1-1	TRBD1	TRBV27	TGTGCCAGCAGACCAACCCCGGACAGGGTAACTGAAGCTTTCTTT	CASRPTPDRVTEAFF
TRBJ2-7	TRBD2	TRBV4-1	TGCGCCAGCAGCCAAGTGCGGGAGGGGAGATCCGAGCAGTACTTC	CASSQVREGRSEQYF
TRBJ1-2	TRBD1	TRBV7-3	TGTGCCAGCAGCGCCGGGACAGGGGGCTACACCTTC	CASSAGTGGYTF
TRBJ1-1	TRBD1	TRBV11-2	TGTGCCAGCAGAGGGACAGACAAGAACACTGAAGCTTTCTTT	CASRGTDKNTEAFF
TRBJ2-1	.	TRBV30	TGTGCCTGGAGTTACCCCGGGGAGCGATATGAGCAGTTCTTC	CAWSYPGERYEQFF
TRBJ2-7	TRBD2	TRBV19	TGTGCCAGTAGTGGGACTAGCGGGAGTTACGAGCAGTACTTC	CASSGTSGSYEQYF
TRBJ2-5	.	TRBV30	TGTGCCTGGGGACCCGGACAAACCGTGGAGACCCAGTACTTC	CAWGPGQTVETQYF
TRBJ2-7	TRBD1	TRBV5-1	TGCGCCAGCAGCTTGATGGACAGGACATCCTACGAGCAGTACTTC	CASSLMDRTSYEQYF
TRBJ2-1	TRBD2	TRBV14	TGTGCCAGCAGCAGACTAGCGGGTTACTCCGACAATGAGCAGTTCTTC	CASSRLAGYSDNEQFF
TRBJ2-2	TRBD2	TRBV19	TGTGCCAGTAACAGTGGATTGCGTAGCGGGACCATCGCCGGGGAGCTGTTTTTT	CASNSGLRSGTIAGELFF
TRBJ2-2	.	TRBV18	TGTGCCAGCTCAGCTACAGGGTCGTCCTTAAACGGGGAGCTGTTTTTT	CASSATGSSLNGELFF
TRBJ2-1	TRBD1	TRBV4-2	TGTGCCAGCAGCCAAGAGGGGACAGGGACATACAATGAGCAGTTCTTC	CASSQEGTGTYNEQFF
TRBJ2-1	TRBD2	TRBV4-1	TGCGCCAGCAGCCAAACTGTCGCCGGGACTAGCGGGAGGAATGAGCAGTTCTTC	CASSQTVAGTSGRNEQFF
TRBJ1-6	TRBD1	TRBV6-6	TGTGCCAGCAGTGCCGGGACAGGCTTATCACCCCTCCACTTT	CASSAGTGLSPLHF
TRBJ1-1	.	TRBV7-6	TGTGCCAGCAGCTTAGCCTCAGGACAGGAAGCTTTCTTT	CASSLASGQEAFF
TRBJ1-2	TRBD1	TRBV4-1	TGCGCCAGCAGCCAAGCAGGGACAGACTATGGCTACACCTTC	CASSQAGTDYGYTF
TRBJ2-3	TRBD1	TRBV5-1	TGCGCCAGCAGCTTGGCCCTACAGGGGCTTGGTACGCAGTATTTT	CASSLALQGLGTQYF
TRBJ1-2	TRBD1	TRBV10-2	TGCGCCAGCAGCGGGGGACAGGGGGCTTTGTGGGGCTACACCTTC	CASSGGQGALWGYTF
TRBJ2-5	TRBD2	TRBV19	TGTGCCAGTAGGCTAGCGGGAGAAGAGACCCAGTACTTC	CASRLAGEETQYF
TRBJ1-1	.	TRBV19	TGTGCCAGTAGTATAGAAGGACAGTATGAAGCTTTCTTT	CASSIEGQYEAFF
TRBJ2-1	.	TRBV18	TGTGCCAGCTCACCTCGGACAGTACCCCCCAATGAGCAGTTCTTC	CASSPRTVPPNEQFF
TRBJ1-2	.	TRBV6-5	TGTGCCAGCAGTTACTCGTCCAATGATGGCTACACCTTC	CASSYSSNDGYTF
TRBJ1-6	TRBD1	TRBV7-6	TGTGCCAGCAGCCCAAGACAGGGGTGGGGATCACCCCTCCACTTT	CASSPRQGWGSPLHF
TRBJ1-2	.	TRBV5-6	TGTGCCAGCAGCTCAGGGTCCCTTGGCTACACCTTC	CASSSGSLGYTF
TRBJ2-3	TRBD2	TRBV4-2	TGTGCCAGCAGCCAAGCTAGCGGGGGGGGCACAGATACGCAGTATTTT	CASSQASGGGTDTQYF
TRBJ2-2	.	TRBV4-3	TGCGCCAGCAGCCAAGATAGTTCCGGGGAGCTGTTTTTT	CASSQDSSGELFF
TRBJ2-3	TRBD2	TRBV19	TGTGCCAGTAGTAAACTAAACCGGGGGGGTTCATCAGATACGCAGTATTTT	CASSKLNRGGSSDTQYF
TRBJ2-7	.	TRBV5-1	TGCGCCAGCAGCCACCGCCGGGATGGGACCTACGAGCAGTACTTC	CASSHRRDGTYEQYF
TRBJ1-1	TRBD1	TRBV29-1	TGCAGCGTTAGCCAGGGGGCATTCAGGACTTTCTTT	CSVSQGAFRTFF
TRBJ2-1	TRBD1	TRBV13	TGTGCCAGCAGCCAAAGACAGGGTGTTGTCAACAATGAGCAGTTCTTC	CASSQRQGVVNNEQFF
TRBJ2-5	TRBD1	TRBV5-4	TGTGCCAGCAGCGCCCGTGGACAGGGGTGGGAGACCCAGTACTTC	CASSARGQGWETQYF